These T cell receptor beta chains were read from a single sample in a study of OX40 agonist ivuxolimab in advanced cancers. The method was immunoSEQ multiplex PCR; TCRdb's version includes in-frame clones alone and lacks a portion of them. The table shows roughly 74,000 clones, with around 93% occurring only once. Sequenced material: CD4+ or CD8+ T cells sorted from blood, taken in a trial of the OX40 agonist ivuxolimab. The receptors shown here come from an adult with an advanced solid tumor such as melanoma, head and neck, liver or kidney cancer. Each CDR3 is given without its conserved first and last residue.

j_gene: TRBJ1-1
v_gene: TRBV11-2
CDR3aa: ASSFSRVGPF

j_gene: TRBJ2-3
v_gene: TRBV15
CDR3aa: ATSRDDMRATDTQY

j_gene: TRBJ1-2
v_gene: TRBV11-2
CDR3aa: ASSHGSFDNGYT

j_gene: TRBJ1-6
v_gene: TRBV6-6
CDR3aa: ASRWGEGNSPLH

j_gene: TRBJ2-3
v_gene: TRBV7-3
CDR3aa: ASSYFGGSLDTQY

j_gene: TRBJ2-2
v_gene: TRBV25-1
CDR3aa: ASSVGEGFVFPGELF

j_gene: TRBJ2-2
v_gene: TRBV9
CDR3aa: ASSVLGTGELF

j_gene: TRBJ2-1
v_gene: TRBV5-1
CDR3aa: ASSGGTSPRGEQF

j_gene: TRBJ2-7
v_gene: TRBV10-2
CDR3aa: ASTEDRPYEQY

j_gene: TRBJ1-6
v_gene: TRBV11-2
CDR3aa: ASSLDPGSYNSPLH